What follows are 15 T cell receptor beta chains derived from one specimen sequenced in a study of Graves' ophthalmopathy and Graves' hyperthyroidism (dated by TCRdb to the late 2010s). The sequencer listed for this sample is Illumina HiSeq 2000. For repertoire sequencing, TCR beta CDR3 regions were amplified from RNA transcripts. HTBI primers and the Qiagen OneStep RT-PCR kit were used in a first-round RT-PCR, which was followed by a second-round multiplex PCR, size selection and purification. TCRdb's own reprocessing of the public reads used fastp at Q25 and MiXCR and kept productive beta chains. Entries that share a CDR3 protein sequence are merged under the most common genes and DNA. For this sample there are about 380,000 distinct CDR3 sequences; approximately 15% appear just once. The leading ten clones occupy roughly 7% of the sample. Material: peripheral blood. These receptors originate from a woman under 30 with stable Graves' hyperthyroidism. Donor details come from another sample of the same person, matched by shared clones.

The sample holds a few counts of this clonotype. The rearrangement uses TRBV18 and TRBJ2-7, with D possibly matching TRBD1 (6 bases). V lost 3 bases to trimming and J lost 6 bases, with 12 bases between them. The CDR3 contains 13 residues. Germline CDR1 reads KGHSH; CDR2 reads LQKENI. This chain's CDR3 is CASSPSGVGEQYF. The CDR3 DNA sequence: TGTGCCAGCTCACCGTCAGGGGTAGGCGAGCAGTACTTC.

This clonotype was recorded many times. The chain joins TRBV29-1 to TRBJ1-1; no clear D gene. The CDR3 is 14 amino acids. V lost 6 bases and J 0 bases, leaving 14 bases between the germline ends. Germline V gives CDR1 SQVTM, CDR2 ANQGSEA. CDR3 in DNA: TGCAGCGTCCTGAGGGCAGGTTTGAACACTGAAGCTTTCTTT. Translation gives CSVLRAGLNTEAFF.

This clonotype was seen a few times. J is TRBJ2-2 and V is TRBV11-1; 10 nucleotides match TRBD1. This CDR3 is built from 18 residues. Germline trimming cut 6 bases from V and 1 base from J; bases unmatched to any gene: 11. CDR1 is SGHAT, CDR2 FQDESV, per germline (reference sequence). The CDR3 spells CASRPNTGTGVNTGELFF. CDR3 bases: TGTGCCAGCAGACCAAACACCGGGACAGGGGTGAACACCGGGGAGCTGTTTTTT. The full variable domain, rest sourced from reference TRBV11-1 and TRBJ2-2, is EAEVAQSPRYKITEKSQAVAFWCDPISGHATLYWYRQILGQGPELLVQFQDESVVDDSQLPKDRFSAERLKGVDSTLKIQPAELGDSAMYLCASRPNTGTGVNTGELFFGEGSRLTVL.

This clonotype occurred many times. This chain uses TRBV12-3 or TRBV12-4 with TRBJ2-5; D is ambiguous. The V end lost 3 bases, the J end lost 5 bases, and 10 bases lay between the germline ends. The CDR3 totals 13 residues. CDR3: CASSLKGFETQYF. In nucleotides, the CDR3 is TGTGCCAGCAGTTTGAAAGGGTTCGAGACCCAGTACTTC.

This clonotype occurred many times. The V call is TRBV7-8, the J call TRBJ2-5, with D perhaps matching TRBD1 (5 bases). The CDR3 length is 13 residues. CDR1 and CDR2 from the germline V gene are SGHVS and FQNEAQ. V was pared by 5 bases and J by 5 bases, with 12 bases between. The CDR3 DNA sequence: TGTGCCAGCAGCCGGACATTTGAGGAGACCCAGTACTTC. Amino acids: CASSRTFEETQYF.

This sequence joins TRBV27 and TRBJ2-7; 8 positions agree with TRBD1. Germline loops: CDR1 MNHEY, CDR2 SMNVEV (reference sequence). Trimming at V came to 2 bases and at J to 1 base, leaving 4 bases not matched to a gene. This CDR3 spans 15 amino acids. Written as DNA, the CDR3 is TGTGCCAGCAGTTTAAGGGGGGACAGGTCCTACGAGCAGTACTTC. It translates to CASSLRGDRSYEQYF.

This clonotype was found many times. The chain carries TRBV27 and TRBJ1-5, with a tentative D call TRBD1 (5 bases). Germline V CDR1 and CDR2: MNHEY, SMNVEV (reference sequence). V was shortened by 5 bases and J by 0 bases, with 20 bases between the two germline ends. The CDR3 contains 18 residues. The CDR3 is CASSTSGGAATSNQPQHF. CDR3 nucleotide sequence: TGTGCCAGCAGTACCTCGGGAGGGGCTGCTACTAGCAATCAGCCCCAGCATTTT.

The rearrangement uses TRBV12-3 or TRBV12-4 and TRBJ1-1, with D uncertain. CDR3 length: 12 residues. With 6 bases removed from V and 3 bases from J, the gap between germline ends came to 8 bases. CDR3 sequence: CASSQAYTEAFF. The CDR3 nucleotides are TGTGCCAGCAGCCAAGCTTACACTGAAGCTTTCTTT.

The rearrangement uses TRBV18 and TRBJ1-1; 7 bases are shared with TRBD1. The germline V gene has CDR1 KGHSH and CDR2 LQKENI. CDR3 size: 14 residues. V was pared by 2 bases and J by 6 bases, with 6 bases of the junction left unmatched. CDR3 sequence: CASSPSDREAEAFF. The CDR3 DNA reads TGTGCCAGCTCACCATCCGACAGGGAGGCTGAAGCTTTCTTT.

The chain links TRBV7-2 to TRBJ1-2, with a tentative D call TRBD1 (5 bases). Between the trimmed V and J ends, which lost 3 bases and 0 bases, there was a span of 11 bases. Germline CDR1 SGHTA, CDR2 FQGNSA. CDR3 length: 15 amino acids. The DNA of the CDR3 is TGTGCCAGCAGCTTCGCGACAGTATCTAACTATGGCTACACCTTC. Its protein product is CASSFATVSNYGYTF.

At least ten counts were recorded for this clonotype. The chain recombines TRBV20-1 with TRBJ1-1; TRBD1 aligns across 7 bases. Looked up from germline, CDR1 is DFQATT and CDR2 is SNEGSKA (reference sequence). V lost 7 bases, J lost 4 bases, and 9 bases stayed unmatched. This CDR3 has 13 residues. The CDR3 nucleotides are TGCAGTGTCGGGACAGACAAGGGCACTGAAGCTTTCTTT. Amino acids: CSVGTDKGTEAFF.

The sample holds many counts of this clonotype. The CDR3 bases are TGTGCCAGCCATGCGGGGGGCACTGAAGCTTTCTTT. Translation gives CASHAGGTEAFF. The chain couples TRBV12-3 or TRBV12-4 to TRBJ1-1; a possible D gene is TRBD1 (5 bases). This CDR3 contains 12 residues. V was pared by 8 bases and J by 4 bases, with 11 bases between.

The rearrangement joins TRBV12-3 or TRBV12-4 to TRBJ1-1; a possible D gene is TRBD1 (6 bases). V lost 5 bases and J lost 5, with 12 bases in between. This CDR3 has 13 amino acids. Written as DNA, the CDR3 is TGTGCCAGCAGTACAGGGTTACCGACTGAAGCTTTCTTT. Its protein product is CASSTGLPTEAFF.

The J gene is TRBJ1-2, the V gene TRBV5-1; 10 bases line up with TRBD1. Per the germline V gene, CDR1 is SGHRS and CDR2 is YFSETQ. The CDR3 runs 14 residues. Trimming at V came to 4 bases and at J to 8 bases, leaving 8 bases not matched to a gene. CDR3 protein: CASSLGTGEKGYTF. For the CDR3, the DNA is TGCGCCAGCAGCCTCGGGACAGGGGAGAAGGGCTACACCTTC. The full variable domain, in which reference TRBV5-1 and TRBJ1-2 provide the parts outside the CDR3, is KAGVTQTPRYLIKTRGQQVTLSCSPISGHRSVSWYQQTPGQGLQFLFEYFSETQRNKGNFPGRFSGRQFSNSRSEMNVSTLELGDSALYLCASSLGTGEKGYTFGSGTRLTVV.

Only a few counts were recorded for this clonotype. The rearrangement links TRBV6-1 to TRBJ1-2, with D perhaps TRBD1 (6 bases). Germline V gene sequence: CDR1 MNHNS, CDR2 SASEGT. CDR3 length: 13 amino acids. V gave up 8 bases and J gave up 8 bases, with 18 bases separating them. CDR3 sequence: CASARRGPGGYTF. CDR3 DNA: TGTGCCAGCGCCCGCCGGGGGCCGGGAGGCTACACCTTC.